This entry concerns a single T cell receptor (beta chain). This record comes from a study of technical replicates of blood from a few donors. Sequenced by immunoSEQ multiplex PCR; TCRdb stores in-frame clones only, minus some. The table shows roughly 69,000 clones, with 95% to 97% occurring only once. The V gene end was trimmed by 4 bases and the J gene end by 3 bases; junction bases not matched to a gene: 20. This CDR3 is built from 20 residues. Germline assignment: CDR1 SGHNT and CDR2 YYREEE (reference sequence). The sequence was collected from a human donor in good health. Sequencing was performed on T cells isolated from PBMCs. The chain combines TRBV5-4 with TRBJ2-7; TRBD2 aligns across 12 bases. The CDR3: CASSLLPGLAGTFLSYEQYF. For the CDR3, the DNA is TGTGCCAGCAGCCTACTACCGGGACTAGCGGGTACCTTCCTAAGCTACGAGCAGTACTTC.